This T cell receptor (beta chain) comes out of a study of regulatory T cells in long-lasting Graves disease. Study details: Antithyroid drugs had been taken under 3 months by newly diagnosed Graves' patients. General study findings and limits: Persistent disease preferred TRBV28, TRBJ1-2 and TRBJ2-5; new disease, TRBV20-1 and TRBJ2-1.

Through Arm-PCR of CDR3 regions and iRepertoire HTBI primers, TCR beta libraries were built. Each CDR3 protein is one row after TCRdb ran MiXCR on the multiplex PCR reads. The table lists approximately 540,000 distinct CDR3 sequences, 12% of them singletons. The germline V gene has CDR1 SGHVS and CDR2 FNYEAQ. This CDR3 spans 11 amino acids. V gave up 3 bases and J gave up 8 bases, with 5 bases separating them. This clonotype was detected ten times or more. Its antigen is unknown. Time point here: newly diagnosed GD, antithyroid drugs for less than 3 months. There was RNA extracted from PBMCs, and the TCR library was made from it. This sample also belongs to another study, concerning T cells in Graves' hyperthyroidism and ophthalmopathy. Per that study: Diagnoses were established using clinical symptoms, serum thyroxine and TRAb, thyroid ultrasound and orbital computed tomography.

The input for sequencing was peripheral blood mononuclear cells (PBMCs), taken at new diagnosis, from a patient treated with antithyroid drugs. The chain uses TRBV7-6 and TRBJ2-1; the D is unclear. This clonotype originated in a woman younger than 45 with Graves disease. CDR3 DNA: TGTGCCAGCAGCTTGTGGGATGAGCAGTTCTTC. The encoded protein is CASSLWDEQFF. The whole variable domain, filled in from reference TRBV7-6 and TRBJ2-1, reads GAGVSQSPRYKVTKRGQDVALRCDPISGHVSLYWYRQALGQGPEFLTYFNYEAQQDKSGLPNDRFSAERPEGSISTLTIQRTEQRDSAMYRCASSLWDEQFFGPGTRLTVL.